One sample yielded the 27 T cell receptor beta chains listed below, sequenced in a study of blood T cell repertoires in COVID-19. The method was immunoSEQ multiplex PCR; TCRdb's version includes in-frame clones alone and lacks a portion of them. Of around 64,000 clones in the sample, about 66% were seen once. Sequenced: PBMCs or T cells enriched from blood (not recorded which). These receptor sequences come from a woman aged 55 to 70 who had been exposed to COVID-19.

This rearrangement joins TRBV10-1 to TRBJ1-2; D is possibly TRBD1 (6 bases). CDR1 is WNHNN and CDR2 is SYGVQD in the germline V gene (reference sequence). The CDR3 spans 13 residues. The V gene lost 2 bases and the J gene lost 6 bases, with 10 bases spanning the gap. CDR3 loop: CASSENRVHGYTF. The CDR3 coding sequence is TGCGCCAGCAGTGAGAACAGGGTGCATGGCTACACCTTC.

This clone was picked up a small number of times. This chain uses TRBV5-1 with TRBJ2-1; a weak D match, TRBD2 (5 bases). The germline V and J ends were trimmed by 6 bases and 7 bases, with 17 bases remaining between them. The CDR3 extends over 14 amino acids. CDR1 and CDR2 (germline): SGHRS, YFSETQ. CDR3 nucleotides: TGCGCCAGCACCCCCGGGCCCGGCGGGAATGAGCAGTTCTTC. Its translation: CASTPGPGGNEQFF.

The chain carries TRBV6-4 and TRBJ1-6; D is ambiguous. This CDR3 has 14 residues. CDR1 and CDR2 from the germline V gene are MRHNA and SNTAGT. The germline V and J ends were trimmed by 5 bases and 7 bases, with 12 bases remaining between them. The CDR3 loop is CASSRSPGNSPLHF. For the CDR3, the DNA is TGTGCCAGCAGTAGGAGCCCGGGGAATTCACCCCTCCACTTT.

CDR3 nucleotides: TGTGCCAGCAGCTTGGGTCAGGCAAGCTCCTACAATGAGCAGTTCTTC. Protein: CASSLGQASSYNEQFF. V usage is TRBV5-4 and J usage is TRBJ2-7; D is ambiguous. The DNA end lines up better with TRBJ2-1; the J call may be wrong. The germline V gene encodes CDR1 SGHNT and CDR2 YYREEE (reference sequence). The CDR3 runs to 16 residues.

This rearrangement joins TRBV19 to TRBJ1-5; D is ambiguous. This CDR3 region has 16 residues. Between the trimmed V and J ends, which lost 5 bases and 0 bases, there was a span of 14 bases. Germline lookup yields CDR1 LNHDA and CDR2 SQIVND (reference sequence). In DNA, the CDR3 is TGTGCCAGTAGTCTGAGTGGAGGACCTAGCAATCAGCCCCAGCATTTT. The encoded protein is CASSLSGGPSNQPQHF.

The V and J genes are TRBV29-1 and TRBJ2-1, with 7 bases that match TRBD1. The germline CDR1 and CDR2 sequences are SQVTM and ANQGSEA. J gave up 12 bases and V 5 bases, and 7 bases lay outside the gene matches. The CDR3 has 11 amino acids. Written as DNA, the CDR3 is TGCAGCGTTTCCCGGGACAGTAGGCAGTTCTTC. It encodes CSVSRDSRQFF.

The chain carries TRBV6-5 and TRBJ1-5; no firm D call. CDR1 MNHEY and CDR2 SVGAGI come from the germline V gene. CDR3 length: 13 residues. Trimming stripped 5 bases from V and 2 bases from J, with 7 bases between. Here the CDR3 reads CASSQNRNQPQHF. CDR3 nucleotide sequence: TGTGCCAGCAGTCAAAATCGCAATCAGCCCCAGCATTTT.

The chain links TRBV19 to TRBJ2-1; 15 bases line up with TRBD2. With V trimmed by 10 bases and J by 1 base, 5 bases remained unmatched. The CDR3 sequence is 16 residues long. Looked up from germline, CDR1 is LNHDA and CDR2 is SQIVND (reference sequence). In DNA form, the CDR3 reads TGTGCCATTTGGACTAGCGGGAGGGCGTCCTACAATGAGCAGTTCTTC. Protein product: CAIWTSGRASYNEQFF.

The chain uses TRBV15 and TRBJ1-2; a weak D match, TRBD1 (6 bases). Per the germline V gene, CDR1 is LNHNV and CDR2 is YYDKDF (reference sequence). CDR3 length: 17 residues. V dropped 4 bases and J dropped 1 base, with 19 bases sitting between them. The CDR3 spells CATSKVVQWTVNYGYTF. The CDR3 coding sequence is TGTGCCACCAGCAAAGTGGTCCAATGGACAGTTAACTATGGCTACACCTTC.

This clone was recorded a few times. The CDR3 reads CASSPTGGSQPQHF. As DNA, the CDR3 is TGTGCCAGCAGTCCAACAGGGGGCTCTCAGCCCCAGCATTTT. V usage is TRBV28 and J usage is TRBJ1-5; 9 bases are shared with TRBD1. V shed 5 bases and J 6 bases; nucleotides not matched to a gene: 5. Germline-derived CDR1 and CDR2 are MDHEN and SYDVKM. This CDR3 is built from 14 residues.

The rearrangement links TRBV6-5 to TRBJ2-1, with 7 nucleotides matching TRBD2. The CDR3 is 14 residues long. Germline V gene sequence: CDR1 MNHEY, CDR2 SVGAGI. The V segment lost 6 bases and the J segment 5 bases; nucleotides outside the gene matches: 7. CDR3 sequence (DNA): TGTGCCAGCAGAGGCACTAGCGCCCACAATGAGCAGTTCTTC. It encodes CASRGTSAHNEQFF.

V usage is TRBV28 and J usage is TRBJ2-4; possible D gene TRBD2, 5 bases. CDR1 is MDHEN and CDR2 is SYDVKM in the germline V gene. The CDR3 is 16 residues long. Trimming took off 1 base at V and 0 bases at J, with 10 bases between the two ends. CDR3 protein: CASSLYGGLAKNIQYF. In DNA form, the CDR3 reads TGTGCCAGCAGTTTATACGGCGGGTTAGCCAAAAACATTCAGTACTTC.

The chain carries TRBV4-2 and TRBJ1-3; TRBD1 matches 8 bases. V shed 1 base and J 2 bases; nucleotides not matched to a gene: 13. CDR3 length: 19 residues. Germline CDR1 and CDR2: LGHNA and YNFKEQ. CDR3: CASSQVSRGLTSTGNTIYF. DNA for the CDR3: TGTGCCAGCAGCCAAGTGAGCAGGGGGCTTACGTCCACTGGAAACACCATATATTTT.

This clone has a handful of counts. For the CDR3, the DNA is TGTGCCAGCAGCCAAGAAGGGGGATTTGGGGGCACTGAAGCTTTCTTT. Translating gives CASSQEGGFGGTEAFF. The chain employs TRBV14 and TRBJ1-1, with D possibly being TRBD1 (6 bases). Trimming pared 0 bases from V and 4 bases from J, leaving 15 bases between. The CDR3 totals 16 residues. CDR1 is SGHDN, CDR2 FVKESK, per germline.

The chain has TRBV30 and TRBJ1-4; TRBD1 might be the D (5 bases). This CDR3 spans 14 amino acids. Germline assignment: CDR1 GTSNPN and CDR2 SVGIG (reference sequence). V was shortened by 3 bases and J by 1 base, with 9 bases between the two germline ends. In DNA form, the CDR3 reads TGTGCCTGGAGGTACGGGGGAACTAATGAAAAACTGTTTTTT. Translation: CAWRYGGTNEKLFF.

This clone was seen only a few times. The chain uses TRBV2 and TRBJ2-1; tentative D call: TRBD2 (6 bases). Germline CDR1 is SNHLY and CDR2 is FYNNEI. Trimming took 3 bases from V and 7 from J, leaving 10 bases between them. There are 13 residues in the CDR3. CDR3 nucleotides: TGTGCCAGCAGTGATTGGGGGAGGAATGAGCAGTTCTTC. This codes for CASSDWGRNEQFF.

The chain couples TRBV5-5 to TRBJ1-1, with TRBD1 matching 9 bases. Germline V gives CDR1 SGHKS, CDR2 YYEKEE (reference sequence). V was clipped by 4 bases and J by 11 bases; unmatched bases: 18. The CDR3 length is 16 residues. CDR3 bases: TGTGCCAGCAGCCGGAACCACTTAACAGGGGGCGGAAAGGCTTTCTTT. Translated: CASSRNHLTGGGKAFF.

V and J are TRBV28 and TRBJ1-1; 7 nucleotides line up with TRBD1. V lost 3 bases to trimming and J lost 11 bases; unmatched junction nucleotides: 9. The CDR3 is made up of 13 amino acids. Germline V gene data show CDR1 as MDHEN and CDR2 as SYDVKM. CDR3: CASSFLPTGYAFF. The CDR3, as DNA: TGTGCCAGCAGTTTTCTACCGACAGGGTATGCTTTCTTT.

For the CDR3, the DNA is TGTGCCAGCAGCCAAGATTTGGGTAGCGGGAGGGCCAATGAGCAGTTCTTC. Protein product: CASSQDLGSGRANEQFF. The genes are TRBV3-1 (or the pseudogene TRBV3-2) and TRBJ2-1, with 11 positions matching TRBD2. In germline, CDR1 is LGHDT, CDR2 YNNKEL (reference sequence). This CDR3 spans 17 amino acids. The junction had 7 bases not matched to a gene; V was cut back by 0 bases and J by 6 bases.

This clone was recorded a few times. The chain is built from TRBV5-5 and TRBJ2-5; possibly TRBD1 for D (6 bases). This CDR3 is built from 16 residues. V was pared by 0 bases and J by 4 bases, with 16 bases between. Germline V CDR1 and CDR2: SGHKS, YYEKEE (reference sequence). In DNA, the CDR3 is TGTGCCAGCAGCTTGGAAGGGGGTATAGGGAGAGAGACCCAGTACTTC. Translated, it gives CASSLEGGIGRETQYF.

The chain is built from TRBV28 and TRBJ1-2; 11 bases align to TRBD1. V was clipped by 6 bases and J by 8 bases; unmatched bases: 8. Germline CDR1 MDHEN, CDR2 SYDVKM. The length of the CDR3 is 14 residues. CDR3 in amino acids: CASRDGQGAGGYTF. CDR3 sequence (DNA): TGTGCCAGCAGGGACGGACAGGGGGCAGGGGGCTACACCTTC.

The CDR3 sequence is CASLTSSNQPQHF. In DNA form, the CDR3 reads TGTGCCAGTCTGACTTCTAGCAATCAGCCCCAGCATTTT. The J gene is TRBJ1-5, the V gene TRBV25-1, with D unresolved. CDR3 length: 13 amino acids. Deletions cut 9 bases from V and 0 bases from J, with 9 bases between. CDR1 is MGHDK, CDR2 SYGVNS, per germline.

This clone showed up many times. The J gene is TRBJ2-5, the V gene TRBV30; 11 bases are a match to TRBD2. CDR3 size: 15 residues. The V gene's germline CDR1 is GTSNPN and CDR2 SVGIG (reference sequence). With 5 bases clipped from V and 2 bases from J, the junction kept 7 bases outside the gene matches. The CDR3 nucleotides read TGTGCCTGGGCAGCCGGGACTAGCGGTCAAGAGACCCAGTACTTC. Encoded protein: CAWAAGTSGQETQYF.

The chain has TRBV19 and TRBJ2-4; possible D gene TRBD2, 5 bases. Germline CDR1 reads LNHDA; CDR2 reads SQIVND (reference sequence). This CDR3 spans 15 amino acids. V was pared by 1 base and J by 3 bases, with 10 bases between. The CDR3 here is CASSIALRDKNIQYF. The CDR3 DNA follows: TGTGCCAGTAGTATAGCTCTCCGGGACAAAAACATTCAGTACTTC.

This clone came up once. The chain uses TRBV9 and TRBJ1-2; D call uncertain. Per germline, CDR1 SGDLS and CDR2 YYNGEE. The CDR3 covers 15 residues. The V end lost 1 base, the J end lost 8 bases, and 18 bases lay between the germline ends. The CDR3 protein is CASSVTPGKSGGYTF. The CDR3 DNA is TGTGCCAGCAGCGTAACTCCGGGAAAATCGGGGGGCTACACCTTC.

The chain joins TRBV6-1 to TRBJ2-2; 12 bases line up with TRBD1. CDR3 length equals 16 residues. Trimming removed 4 bases from V and 7 bases from J; junction bases left unmatched: 7. Germline V gene sequence: CDR1 MNHNS, CDR2 SASEGT. The CDR3 bases are TGTGCCAGCAGTGTTCGGGACAGGGGGCGAGACGGGGAGCTGTTTTTT. This sequence encodes CASSVRDRGRDGELFF.

The J gene is TRBJ1-1, the V gene TRBV28; weak D call: TRBD1 (6 bases). CDR1 is MDHEN, CDR2 SYDVKM, per germline. The CDR3 totals 11 residues. V was cut by 8 bases and J by 4 bases, with 8 bases left in between. The CDR3 loop reads CASLQGTEAFF. Here the CDR3 DNA reads TGTGCCAGCCTACAGGGCACTGAAGCTTTCTTT.